This T cell receptor (beta chain) is from a study of blood T cells in healthy people across ages. General study points: Unsorted PBMC material precluded a definitive naive versus antigen-experienced comparison. Among long-lived donors, naive CD4+ cells were more numerous and diversity higher than in aged donors. CMV status of donors was unknown, possibly confounding expanded clonotype changes. Strong correlation existed between TCR beta diversity and naive T cell percentage.

Primers used in a second PCR of about 6 to 11 cycles were a sample-barcoded 5' primer and a J-beta primer mix. TCRdb itself ran the 5' RACE reads through MiXCR, one entry per CDR3 protein. The sample shows around 1,900,000 distinct CDR3 sequences, about two fifths of them seen only once. This clonotype was seen a few times. Its antigen is undetermined. Compared with germline, one end of the junction differs, possibly owing to a read error. The CDR3 extends over 15 amino acids. Germline V lookup: CDR1 SGHTA, CDR2 FQGNSA. The V and J genes are TRBV7-2 and TRBJ2-1, with 11 positions matching TRBD2. This TCR derives from a human donor in good health. The sequenced sample consisted of blood. The CDR3 sequence is CASSLAGGPWDEQFF. The CDR3 DNA reads as TGTGCCAGCAGCCTAGCGGGGGGCCCCTGGGATGAGCAGTTCTTC.